These 31 T cell receptor beta chains were sequenced from one sample in a study of T-cell reconstitution after alpha-beta-depleted transplantation in children. Unique molecular identifiers were incorporated during preparation of the TCRbeta library. TCRdb reanalysed the PCR reads using MiXCR and keeps one entry per CDR3 protein. Among about 400,000 distinct CDR3 sequences, 15% to 20% were seen once, and the ten largest hold about 32%. The specimen was PBMCs, mostly from graft donor cells, collected 360 days after TCRalphabeta/CD19-depleted stem cell transplant. These TCRs come from a boy less than two years old who had a stem cell transplant for Wiskott-Aldrich syndrome, so the T cells may come from the graft donor.

This clonotype came up a few times. CDR3 DNA: TGTGCCAGCAGCTTGGAGGGAAAAGCTTTCTTT. Translated, it gives CASSLEGKAFF. V usage is TRBV7-9 and J usage is TRBJ1-1; D is ambiguous. Trimming stripped 3 bases from V and 9 bases from J, with 8 bases between. Per the germline V gene, CDR1 is SEHNR and CDR2 is FQNEAQ (reference sequence). This CDR3 spans 11 amino acids.

This clonotype was seen a few times. The V and J genes are TRBV28 and TRBJ2-1; 10 bases are a match to TRBD2. The trim removed 6 bases at V and 10 bases at J, leaving 9 bases unmatched. Germline CDR1 is MDHEN and CDR2 is SYDVKM. The CDR3 loop spans 14 amino acids. CDR3 in DNA: TGTGCCAGCAGGCAAGAGCGGGGGGGCCGAGAGCAGTTCTTC. Translation gives CASRQERGGREQFF.

This clonotype was found a few times. This chain uses TRBV29-1 with TRBJ2-5, with 13 bases matching TRBD2. The CDR3 runs 14 residues. Germline V lookup: CDR1 SQVTM, CDR2 ANQGSEA. Losses at the gene ends were 3 bases for V and 4 bases for J; bases not matched to a gene: 2. The CDR3 nucleotides are TGCAGCGTTGAGACTAGCGGGGGGTCAGAGACCCAGTACTTC. Its protein is CSVETSGGSETQYF.

The chain joins TRBV2 to TRBJ2-7; no definite D call. V gave up 4 bases and J gave up 5 bases, with 6 bases separating them. Germline CDR1 and CDR2: SNHLY and FYNNEI. The CDR3 is made up of 11 amino acids. The CDR3: CASSGGHEQYF. The CDR3 DNA follows: TGTGCCAGCAGTGGCGGTCACGAGCAGTACTTC.

The table lists this clonotype with many counts. This chain joins TRBV6-2 or TRBV6-3 and TRBJ1-3, with 11 bases lining up with TRBD1. Germline V gene data show CDR1 as MNHEY and CDR2 as SVGEGT. This CDR3 has 20 residues. Losses at the gene ends were 2 bases for V and 4 bases for J; bases not matched to a gene: 16. The CDR3 protein is CASSYGTGGPPRTSGNTIYF. CDR3 bases: TGTGCCAGCAGTTACGGGACAGGGGGTCCTCCTCGAACCTCCGGAAACACCATATATTTT.

This clonotype turned up a few times. This rearrangement joins TRBV18 to TRBJ2-2; tentatively, D is TRBD2 (6 bases). The CDR3 length is 18 residues. V lost 2 bases, J lost 0 bases, and 16 bases lay in between. Per the germline V gene, CDR1 is KGHSH and CDR2 is LQKENI. CDR3 DNA sequence: TGTGCCAGCTCACCAAGGAGGGATCGGGTAACGAACACCGGGGAGCTGTTTTTT. It is translated as CASSPRRDRVTNTGELFF.

This clonotype has a handful of counts. The rearrangement links TRBV3-1 to TRBJ2-3; 13 nucleotides line up with TRBD2. The germline gives CDR1 LGHDT, CDR2 YNNKEL (reference sequence). The CDR3 is 17 amino acids. V lost 4 bases to trimming and J lost 5 bases; unmatched junction nucleotides: 9. Here the CDR3 reads CASSPRFTSGREDTQYF. In nucleotides, the CDR3 is TGTGCCAGCAGCCCTCGCTTTACTAGCGGGAGGGAAGATACGCAGTATTTT.

There are a few counts of this clonotype. The chain couples TRBV24-1 to TRBJ2-5, with D uncertain. V dropped 3 bases and J dropped 2 bases, with 9 bases sitting between them. From germline, CDR1 is KGHDR and CDR2 SFDVKD. There are 14 residues in the CDR3. CDR3 coding DNA: TGTGCCACCAGTGATCGGCTAGAACAAGAGACCCAGTACTTC. Translating gives CATSDRLEQETQYF.

The chain couples TRBV24-1 to TRBJ2-2; 7 nucleotides line up with TRBD1. The V segment lost 4 bases and the J segment 0 bases; nucleotides outside the gene matches: 7. Germline lookup yields CDR1 KGHDR and CDR2 SFDVKD. The CDR3 runs 17 residues. CDR3 amino acids: CATSEPDREPNTGELFF. CDR3 sequence (DNA): TGTGCCACCAGTGAACCCGACAGGGAACCGAACACCGGGGAGCTGTTTTTT.

V gene TRBV6-1 combines with J gene TRBJ2-5, with TRBD2 as a possible D gene (5 bases). CDR1 is MNHNS, CDR2 SASEGT, per germline. V was trimmed by 8 bases and J by 1 base, leaving 14 bases between them. This CDR3 is built from 14 residues. The CDR3 loop reads CASRGVARQETQYF. CDR3 nucleotides: TGTGCCAGCCGGGGTGTAGCGCGCCAAGAGACCCAGTACTTC.

This chain uses TRBV14 with TRBJ2-7, with D possibly TRBD2 on 5 matching bases. V lost 2 bases, J lost 3 bases, and 11 bases lay in between. CDR3 length: 14 amino acids. Germline CDR1 and CDR2: SGHDN and FVKESK. The CDR3 sequence: CASSQTRSYYEQYF. In DNA, the CDR3 is TGTGCCAGCAGCCAAACTAGATCTTACTACGAGCAGTACTTC.

This clonotype occurred many times. The chain is built from TRBV29-1 and TRBJ2-3, with D tentatively TRBD2 (6 bases). The CDR3 is 10 amino acids. Per germline, CDR1 SQVTM and CDR2 ANQGSEA. Trimming shortened V by 5 bases and J by 7 bases, and 7 bases separated the two germline ends. The CDR3 nucleotides are TGCAGCGTTAGCGGGTATACGCAGTATTTT. Its protein is CSVSGYTQYF.

V and J are TRBV12-3 or TRBV12-4 and TRBJ2-7, with D perhaps matching TRBD1 (6 bases). The CDR3 has 13 residues. Trimming cost V 3 bases and J 3 bases, with 9 bases left between them. This chain's CDR3 is CASSFKGDYEQYF. The DNA of the CDR3 is TGTGCCAGCAGTTTTAAGGGGGACTACGAGCAGTACTTC.

In its sample, this clonotype was seen a few times. The chain uses TRBV27 and TRBJ2-7; TRBD1 is a possible D gene (5 bases). Germline assignment: CDR1 MNHEY and CDR2 SMNVEV (reference sequence). V shed 5 bases and J shed 3 bases, with 23 bases lying between them. This CDR3 has 17 amino acids. This CDR3 is CASSTNARAPNLYEQYF. For the CDR3, the DNA is TGTGCCAGCAGTACAAACGCCAGGGCACCTAATCTCTACGAGCAGTACTTC.

This clonotype occurred a few times. The chain links TRBV12-3 or TRBV12-4 to TRBJ1-5; perhaps TRBD1 as D (5 bases). The CDR3 is 15 residues long. Trimming left V 6 bases short and J 2 bases short, with 14 bases between. The CDR3 sequence is CASRYRPWGNQPQHF. CDR3 sequence (DNA): TGTGCCAGCAGATACAGGCCTTGGGGCAATCAGCCCCAGCATTTT.

The chain couples TRBV11-2 to TRBJ2-7, with 10 bases lining up with TRBD2. J was trimmed by 1 base and V by 6 bases; bases with no gene match: 12. The length of the CDR3 is 17 residues. From germline, CDR1 is SGHAT and CDR2 FQNNGV. The CDR3 nucleotides read TGTGCCAGCAGACGTACTACCGGGACTAGCGTATCCTACGAGCAGTACTTC. Translating it yields CASRRTTGTSVSYEQYF.

This rearrangement joins TRBV5-1 to TRBJ2-5; D is uncertain. This CDR3 has 14 residues. V was trimmed by 0 bases and J by 0 bases, leaving 6 bases between them. Per the germline V gene, CDR1 is SGHRS and CDR2 is YFSETQ. CDR3: CASSLVADQETQYF. The CDR3 DNA reads as TGCGCCAGCAGCTTGGTTGCGGACCAAGAGACCCAGTACTTC.

This clonotype came up a few times. V and J are TRBV4-3 and TRBJ2-3; weak D call: TRBD2 (6 bases). From germline, CDR1 is LGHNA and CDR2 YSLEER. V lost 0 bases and J 5 bases, leaving 15 bases between the germline ends. This CDR3 has 16 amino acids. CDR3 nucleotides: TGCGCCAGCAGCCAAGAGGTCGGAGGGAGGCAAGATACGCAGTATTTT. Its protein product is CASSQEVGGRQDTQYF.

The V call is TRBV28, the J call TRBJ1-5; perhaps TRBD1 as D (5 bases). Germline assignment: CDR1 MDHEN and CDR2 SYDVKM. Trimming removed 6 bases from V and 0 bases from J, with 12 bases in between. The CDR3 has 15 residues. The CDR3: CASRLTAYSNQPQHF. CDR3 DNA: TGTGCCAGCAGGCTGACAGCTTATAGCAATCAGCCCCAGCATTTT.

The chain uses TRBV28 and TRBJ2-1; TRBD1 might be the D (6 bases). Germline-derived CDR1 and CDR2 are MDHEN and SYDVKM. V lost 4 bases, J lost 3 bases, and 19 bases lay in between. The CDR3 has 17 residues. The CDR3 loop reads CASSSLPTGLGYNEQFF. In nucleotides, the CDR3 is TGTGCCAGCAGTTCCCTCCCTACAGGGTTGGGCTACAATGAGCAGTTCTTC.

V and J are TRBV29-1 and TRBJ1-4; D gene ambiguous. Germline CDR1 and CDR2: SQVTM and ANQGSEA. V lost 7 bases, J lost 5 bases, and 11 bases lay in between. The CDR3 is 12 amino acids. CDR3 region: CSAQMVNEKLFF. CDR3 DNA: TGCAGCGCCCAAATGGTGAATGAAAAACTGTTTTTT. The whole variable domain, remainder taken from reference TRBV29-1 and TRBJ1-4, is SAVISQKPSRDICQRGTSLTIQCQVDSQVTMMFWYRQQPGQSLTLIATANQGSEATYESGFVIDKFPISRPNLTFSTLTVSNMSPEDSSIYLCSAQMVNEKLFFGSGTQLSVL.

This clonotype came up a few times. This chain connects TRBV10-3 to TRBJ2-7; 7 positions match TRBD1. Germline lookup yields CDR1 ENHRY and CDR2 SYGVKD. Trimming cost V 2 bases and J 12 bases; bases outside gene matches: 10. The CDR3 runs 13 residues. CDR3 region: CAISEAGTEVRYF. The CDR3 DNA is TGTGCCATCAGTGAGGCCGGGACAGAGGTGCGGTACTTC.

The rearrangement joins TRBV9 to TRBJ2-1, with 9 bases aligning to TRBD1. The CDR3 contains 15 residues. V shed 3 bases, J shed 7 bases, and the junction held 8 bases outside the gene matches. In germline, CDR1 is SGDLS, CDR2 YYNGEE. The CDR3 DNA sequence: TGTGCCAGCAGCGATACAGGGGGCCCCTGGAATGAGCAGTTCTTC. It is translated as CASSDTGGPWNEQFF. The full variable domain, with the rest looked up from reference TRBV9 and TRBJ2-1, is DSGVTQTPKHLITATGQRVTLRCSPRSGDLSVYWYQQSLDQGLQFLIQYYNGEERAKGNILERFSAQQFPDLHSELNLSSLELGDSALYFCASSDTGGPWNEQFFGPGTRLTVL.

A few counts support this clonotype. This sequence joins TRBV7-9 and TRBJ2-7; D is undetermined. Between the trimmed V and J ends, which lost 2 bases and 6 bases, there was a span of 17 bases. Germline CDR1 and CDR2: SEHNR and FQNEAQ (reference sequence). The CDR3 loop spans 15 amino acids. The CDR3: CASSLTGLNPSEQYF. The CDR3 nucleotides are TGTGCCAGCAGCTTAACGGGCCTCAATCCGAGCGAGCAGTACTTC. Full variable domain (remainder filled in from reference TRBV7-9 and TRBJ2-7): DTGVSQNPRHKITKRGQNVTFRCDPISEHNRLYWYRQTLGQGPEFLTYFQNEAQLEKSRLLSDRFSAERPKGSFSTLEIQRTEQGDSAMYLCASSLTGLNPSEQYFGPGTRLTVT.

The chain uses TRBV7-9 and TRBJ2-7; D is perhaps TRBD1 (5 bases). The V and J ends lost 1 base and 4 bases respectively, with 20 bases between them. This CDR3 is 17 amino acids long. Germline CDR1 and CDR2: SEHNR and FQNEAQ (reference sequence). CDR3 in DNA: TGTGCCAGCAGCTTAGGCGAGAGGCCTCCTCAGGGTTACGAGCAGTACTTC. Its translation is CASSLGERPPQGYEQYF.

The sample holds a few counts of this clonotype. V and J are TRBV5-1 and TRBJ1-4; no firm D call. The CDR3 is 13 amino acids. The germline V gene encodes CDR1 SGHRS and CDR2 YFSETQ. V lost 1 base to trimming and J lost 10 bases, with 11 bases between them. CDR3 in DNA: TGCGCCAGCAGCTTGAGTCTGGATCTAAAACTGTTTTTT. Translation: CASSLSLDLKLFF.

The chain recombines TRBV6-5 with TRBJ2-5; 11 bases line up with TRBD2. CDR1 and CDR2 from the germline V gene are MNHEY and SVGAGI. The CDR3 is 15 residues long. With V trimmed by 5 bases and J by 4 bases, 6 bases remained unmatched. CDR3 sequence reads: CASSHIAGGGETQYF. The DNA of the CDR3 is TGTGCCAGCAGTCACATAGCGGGAGGGGGAGAGACCCAGTACTTC.

This clonotype was picked up many times. V usage is TRBV29-1 and J usage is TRBJ2-5, with 7 bases matching TRBD2. Germline assignment: CDR1 SQVTM and CDR2 ANQGSEA. The CDR3 covers 12 residues. Trimming cost V 4 bases and J 5 bases; bases outside gene matches: 4. The CDR3 loop reads CSVALGGETQYF. Written as DNA, the CDR3 is TGCAGCGTTGCGTTGGGAGGGGAGACCCAGTACTTC.

Of note for this clonotype: A junction boundary mismatches the germline segment, possibly from a read error. This chain uses TRBV28 with TRBJ2-1, with 9 bases fitting TRBD2. Germline V gives CDR1 MDHEN, CDR2 SYDVKM. The CDR3 is 13 residues long. As DNA, the CDR3 is TGTGCCAGCAGTTTGGGCCAAGGACTAGCGTCCGTCTTC. Its protein is CASSLGQGLASVF.

This clonotype was counted only a few times. The V gene is TRBV20-1, the J gene TRBJ1-2, with D possibly TRBD1 on 6 matching bases. Trimming removed 3 bases from V and 4 bases from J, with 15 bases in between. Germline V gene lookup returns CDR1 DFQATT and CDR2 SNEGSKA (reference sequence). This CDR3 region has 14 residues. CDR3 coding DNA: TGCAGTGCTAGTAGGCGGGGGCAGGCCTATGGCTACACCTTC. Translation: CSASRRGQAYGYTF.

The chain couples TRBV6-4 to TRBJ2-1, with D unclear. Trimming took 0 bases from V and 2 from J, leaving 14 bases between them. The CDR3 length is 17 residues. The germline CDR1 and CDR2 sequences are MRHNA and SNTAGT. CDR3 region: CASSDSKPLPTYNEQFF. In DNA, the CDR3 is TGTGCCAGCAGTGACTCGAAACCACTGCCCACCTACAATGAGCAGTTCTTC.